Each of the 18 T cell receptor beta chains below was sequenced from the same sample in a study of blood T cell repertoires in COVID-19. Only in-frame clones appear in the TCRdb table, and some are missing; sequencing was by immunoSEQ multiplex PCR. Of around 450,000 clones listed, about nine tenths are singletons. The specimen was PBMCs or T cells enriched from blood (not recorded which). Source of these receptors: a woman aged 18 to 35 who had recovered from COVID-19.

This chain uses TRBV5-8 with TRBJ2-3; D is unclear. Trimming left V 6 bases short and J 2 bases short, with 13 bases between. The V gene's germline CDR1 is SGHTS and CDR2 YDEGEE. This CDR3 is built from 14 residues. Written as DNA, the CDR3 is TGTGCCAGCACCTCCCCAAGAGTCACAGATACGCAGTATTTT. Its translation is CASTSPRVTDTQYF.

This chain joins TRBV20-1 and TRBJ1-5; no clear D. Trimming left V 3 bases short and J 4 bases short, with 13 bases between. Germline V gives CDR1 DFQATT, CDR2 SNEGSKA (reference sequence). There are 14 residues in the CDR3. CDR3 amino acids: CSASYGYGNQPQHF. CDR3 coding DNA: TGCAGTGCTAGTTACGGATACGGGAATCAGCCCCAGCATTTT.

The chain joins TRBV30 to TRBJ2-5, with 10 bases aligning to TRBD2. V was clipped by 4 bases and J by 5 bases; unmatched bases: 7. Per the germline V gene, CDR1 is GTSNPN and CDR2 is SVGIG (reference sequence). The CDR3 is 14 amino acids. CDR3 coding DNA: TGTGCCTGGAATCCCAGCGGGGGGGCGGAGACCCAGTACTTC. Translation: CAWNPSGGAETQYF.

Points on this clone: Sequence at one end of the junction differs from germline and may be a read error. This chain joins TRBV7-7 and TRBJ2-5, with TRBD1 as a possible D gene (5 bases). CDR1 and CDR2 (germline): SSHAT, FNYEAQ (reference sequence). CDR3 length: 13 amino acids. The CDR3 DNA is TGTGCTAGCAGCTTAGACAGAGAAGAGACCCAGTACTTC. Translated, it gives CASSLDREETQYF.

This chain joins TRBV5-1 and TRBJ2-2, with 10 nucleotides matching TRBD1. Germline lookup yields CDR1 SGHRS and CDR2 YFSETQ. CDR3 length: 16 amino acids. Trimming removed 3 bases from V and 6 bases from J; junction bases left unmatched: 8. CDR3 sequence reads: CASSSITGTGAGELFF. The CDR3 DNA is TGCGCCAGCAGCTCAATCACCGGGACAGGGGCCGGGGAGCTGTTTTTT.

The V gene is TRBV5-6, the J gene TRBJ1-2; TRBD1 agrees at 7 bases. V shed 4 bases and J 4 bases; nucleotides not matched to a gene: 10. The CDR3 sequence is 15 residues long. Germline V CDR1 and CDR2: SGHDT, YYEEEE. The CDR3 nucleotides read TGTGCCAGCAGCCGAGGGGCAGGGGGAGCCTATGGCTACACCTTC. This codes for CASSRGAGGAYGYTF.

This rearrangement joins TRBV4-1 to TRBJ1-1; the D is unclear. Germline CDR1 reads MGHRA; CDR2 reads YSYEKL. CDR3 length: 16 amino acids. Trimming cost V 4 bases and J 4 bases, with 19 bases left between them. The CDR3 nucleotides read TGCGCCAGCAGCCCCCAACGGGGTACAGAGGGCACTGAAGCTTTCTTT. This gives the protein CASSPQRGTEGTEAFF.

There are a few counts of this clone. The chain combines TRBV5-1 with TRBJ2-7; TRBD2 agrees at 10 bases. Germline CDR1 reads SGHRS; CDR2 reads YFSETQ. This CDR3 has 16 residues. J lost 2 bases, V lost 2 bases, and 7 bases had no gene match. The CDR3 protein is CASSLAGGPDPYEQYF. The DNA for the CDR3 is TGCGCCAGCAGCTTAGCGGGGGGGCCGGACCCCTACGAGCAGTACTTC. The variable domain in full, completed from reference TRBV5-1 and TRBJ2-7, reads KAGVTQTPRYLIKTRGQQVTLSCSPISGHRSVSWYQQTPGQGLQFLFEYFSETQRNKGNFPGRFSGRQFSNSRSEMNVSTLELGDSALYLCASSLAGGPDPYEQYFGPGTRLTVT.

The rearrangement joins TRBV7-2 to TRBJ2-7; D call uncertain. The V end was cut by 2 bases, the J end by 2 bases, with 10 bases between. Germline CDR1 reads SGHTA; CDR2 reads FQGNSA. This CDR3 has 14 amino acids. The CDR3 DNA follows: TGTGCCAGCAGCTTACTTCCCCCTACCTACGAGCAGTACTTC. Amino acid sequence: CASSLLPPTYEQYF.

In its sample, this clone was seen once. The chain recombines TRBV19 with TRBJ1-3; 10 bases match TRBD1. The CDR3 is made up of 17 amino acids. V shed 8 bases and J 0 bases; nucleotides not matched to a gene: 10. The germline gives CDR1 LNHDA, CDR2 SQIVND (reference sequence). CDR3 protein: CASGTGETGSSGNTIYF. The CDR3, as DNA: TGTGCCAGTGGGACAGGGGAGACGGGGAGCTCTGGAAACACCATATATTTT.

The chain links TRBV2 to TRBJ1-5; 7 positions match TRBD1. Losses at the gene ends were 4 bases for V and 7 bases for J; bases not matched to a gene: 4. Germline loops: CDR1 SNHLY, CDR2 FYNNEI. There are 13 residues in the CDR3. CDR3 in DNA: TGTGCCAGCAGTGGAGGGGGCAGGCAGCCCCAGCATTTT. Translating it yields CASSGGGRQPQHF.

The chain employs TRBV3-1 (or the pseudogene TRBV3-2) and TRBJ2-1; 13 bases align to TRBD2. Trimming cost V 1 base and J 10 bases; bases outside gene matches: 4. The CDR3 has 15 amino acids. The germline V gene encodes CDR1 LGHDT and CDR2 YNNKEL (reference sequence). CDR3 nucleotide sequence: TGTGCCAGCAGCCAAGGGACTAGCGGGAGTAACGAGCAGTTCTTC. It yields the protein CASSQGTSGSNEQFF.

The rearrangement links TRBV7-2 to TRBJ2-3; 9 bases are a match to TRBD2. The trim removed 3 bases at V and 5 bases at J, leaving 6 bases unmatched. Germline assignment: CDR1 SGHTA and CDR2 FQGNSA. The CDR3 is made up of 15 amino acids. The CDR3 here is CASSFSGGLIDTQYF. The DNA of the CDR3 is TGTGCCAGCAGCTTCAGCGGGGGGCTCATAGATACGCAGTATTTT.

V gene TRBV2 combines with J gene TRBJ1-2, with TRBD1 matching over 10 bases. Germline CDR1 SNHLY, CDR2 FYNNEI. V shed 8 bases and J 4 bases; nucleotides not matched to a gene: 4. The CDR3 runs to 13 residues. CDR3 region: CASLRDRGYGYTF. CDR3 in DNA: TGTGCCAGCCTGAGGGACAGGGGCTATGGCTACACCTTC.

This chain joins TRBV12-5 and TRBJ1-1; possible D gene TRBD1, 6 bases. Trimming removed 4 bases from V and 4 bases from J, with 13 bases in between. Germline assignment: CDR1 LGHNT and CDR2 FRNRAP. The CDR3 length is 14 residues. The CDR3 is CASGSTGSATEAFF. For the CDR3, the DNA is TGTGCTAGTGGTTCAACAGGGAGTGCCACTGAAGCTTTCTTT.

CDR3 coding DNA: TGTGCCAGCAGTCCACTAGCGGGGGGGCTCGACAATGAGCAGTTCTTC. It is translated as CASSPLAGGLDNEQFF. The V call is TRBV28, the J call TRBJ2-1, with 13 bases lining up with TRBD2. The CDR3 sequence is 16 residues long. After removal of 5 bases from V and 5 bases from J, the junction contained 6 bases not matched to a gene. Per the germline V gene, CDR1 is MDHEN and CDR2 is SYDVKM.

CDR3 in DNA: TGTGCCAGCAGCGGGGTGAGAGGGTACAATGAGCAGTTCTTC. Its protein is CASSGVRGYNEQFF. The V call is TRBV2, the J call TRBJ2-1; possible D gene TRBD2, 5 bases. This CDR3 is 14 amino acids long. The germline V and J ends were trimmed by 6 bases and 4 bases, with 13 bases remaining between them. The germline V gene encodes CDR1 SNHLY and CDR2 FYNNEI.

In this sample, this clone turned up a few times. This chain uses TRBV11-2 with TRBJ1-5; 8 nucleotides line up with TRBD1. V was pared by 4 bases and J by 5 bases, with 7 bases of the junction left unmatched. The length of the CDR3 is 15 residues. Germline V CDR1 and CDR2: SGHAT, FQNNGV. The CDR3 sequence: CASSSVLDRDQPQHF. DNA for the CDR3: TGTGCCAGCAGCTCCGTGTTGGACAGGGATCAGCCCCAGCATTTT.